These 18 T cell receptor beta chains came from one sample sequenced in a study of CD8+CD57+ T cells in acquired aplastic anemia. Template material for TCR beta VDJ and CDR3 profiling consisted of genomic DNA. Each CDR3 protein is one row after TCRdb ran MiXCR on the reads. The sample includes 450,000 to 550,000 distinct CDR3 sequences, 25% to 40% of them seen just once. Patients who underwent sequencing had shown CD8+CD57+ cell expansion by flow cytometry. The sequenced material came from sorted CD4+, CD8+, or CD8+CD57+ T cells (not recorded which) from PBMCs. Every receptor here comes from a human donor with aplastic anemia.

V is TRBV6-2 or TRBV6-3 and J is TRBJ1-5, with 7 bases matching TRBD1. J lost 2 bases, V lost 0 bases, and 7 bases had no gene match. The CDR3 has 17 amino acids. CDR1 and CDR2 from the germline V gene are MNHEY and SVGEGT. The DNA of the CDR3 is TGTGCCAGCAGTTACTCTCAAGGGCAGGGGGGCAATCAGCCCCAGCATTTT. It encodes CASSYSQGQGGNQPQHF.

Note on this clonotype: Sequence at one end of the junction differs from germline and may be a read error. This rearrangement joins TRBV11-2 to TRBJ1-5; TRBD1 is a possible D gene (5 bases). Germline V gene data show CDR1 as SGHAT and CDR2 as FQNNGV. This CDR3 spans 16 amino acids. CDR3 nucleotides: TGTGCCAGCAGCTTTATGGGGGTCCGTAGCGATCAGCCCCAGCATTTT. Residues: CASSFMGVRSDQPQHF.

DNA for the CDR3: TGCGCCAGCAGCCAAGGGGGACTAGCCCGTTACGAGCAGTACTTC. Protein product: CASSQGGLARYEQYF. V is TRBV10-1 and J is TRBJ2-7; 9 bases fit TRBD2. The CDR3 totals 15 residues. The trim removed 6 bases at V and 4 bases at J, leaving 10 bases unmatched. Germline V lookup: CDR1 WNHNN, CDR2 SYGVQD (reference sequence).

This clonotype was found a few times. The rearrangement links TRBV9 to TRBJ2-1; 9 bases are shared with TRBD2. Germline V gives CDR1 SGDLS, CDR2 YYNGEE. V shed 3 bases and J 4 bases; nucleotides not matched to a gene: 5. CDR3 length: 15 amino acids. The CDR3 reads CASSARLAAYNEQFF. The CDR3 bases are TGTGCCAGCAGCGCCAGACTAGCGGCATACAATGAGCAGTTCTTC.

Concerning this clonotype itself: This clone may be a read error of a much larger clone one base away. The J gene is TRBJ2-1, the V gene TRBV19, with D possibly TRBD2 on 6 matching bases. The CDR3 is made up of 14 amino acids. From germline, CDR1 is LNHDA and CDR2 SQIVND (reference sequence). Trimming shortened V by 6 bases and J by 5 bases, and 14 bases separated the two germline ends. CDR3 bases: TGTGCCAGTAGGGGGTGGGAGGCAGACAATGAGCAGTTCTTC. Translating it yields CASRGWEADNEQFF.

The table lists this clonotype with a few counts. This rearrangement joins TRBV4-1 to TRBJ1-5; perhaps TRBD1 as D (6 bases). V shed 0 bases and J shed 7 bases, with 19 bases lying between them. Germline-derived CDR1 and CDR2 are MGHRA and YSYEKL. This CDR3 has 17 amino acids. DNA of the CDR3: TGCGCCAGCAGCCAAGATTATTTAAGGACAGTTGGACAGCCCCAGCATTTT. Its protein is CASSQDYLRTVGQPQHF.

This clonotype has just a few counts. A much larger clone differs from this one at a single base, so this may be a read error. The rearrangement joins TRBV2 to TRBJ2-3, with a tentative D call TRBD2 (6 bases). The V end lost 6 bases, the J end lost 4 bases, and 20 bases lay between the germline ends. CDR1 SNHLY and CDR2 FYNNEI come from the germline V gene. CDR3 length: 16 residues. CDR3 DNA sequence: TGTGCCAGCAGGGACACGGGACTTAAGAGCGCAGATACGCAGTATTTT. Translating gives CASRDTGLKSADTQYF.

The rearrangement links TRBV11-1 to TRBJ2-1, with D unresolved. CDR3 length: 14 residues. Germline-derived CDR1 and CDR2 are SGHAT and FQDESV (reference sequence). V was trimmed by 3 bases and J by 3 bases, leaving 9 bases between them. The CDR3 loop is CASSLGGDYNEQFF. The CDR3 coding sequence is TGTGCCAGCAGCTTGGGTGGGGACTACAATGAGCAGTTCTTC.

This clonotype occurred many times. V and J are TRBV2 and TRBJ2-1; D gene unclear. CDR1 and CDR2 (germline): SNHLY, FYNNEI. V was pared by 5 bases and J by 9 bases, with 17 bases between. There are 14 residues in the CDR3. DNA of the CDR3: TGTGCCAGCAGTCCCCCCGTGGCCGTGGCTGAGCAGTTCTTC. Translating gives CASSPPVAVAEQFF.

This clonotype was seen just once. One end of the junction varies from germline; a read error may be responsible. The chain recombines TRBV11-1 with TRBJ1-6; D remains ambiguous. The CDR3 consists of 16 residues. The germline gives CDR1 SGHAT, CDR2 FQDESV (reference sequence). CDR3 nucleotides: TGTGCCAGCCGCTTTTTACCCAAGTTTTTGGATTCACCCCTCCACTTT. It translates to CASRFLPKFLDSPLHF.

This clonotype has at least ten counts. The J gene is TRBJ2-7, the V gene TRBV20-1; 7 bases map to TRBD2. Germline CDR1 DFQATT, CDR2 SNEGSKA (reference sequence). CDR3 length: 13 amino acids. The V segment lost 7 bases and the J segment 1 base; nucleotides outside the gene matches: 7. CDR3 in DNA: TGCAGTGAAGTACTAGCGAAGTCCTACGAGCAGTACTTC. As protein: CSEVLAKSYEQYF.

This clonotype came up a few times. A read error may account for a junction end that differs from germline. The gene calls are TRBV12-3 or TRBV12-4 and TRBJ1-2; 9 bases agree with TRBD1. The CDR3 has 17 residues. CDR3 loop: CASTLPGTGIPSHGYTF. CDR3 in DNA: TGTGCCAGCACTTTACCCGGGACAGGGATCCCGTCTCATGGCTACACCTTC.

The sample holds many counts of this clonotype. The rearrangement joins TRBV2 to TRBJ2-5, with D hard to call. Deletions cut 4 bases from V and 5 bases from J, with 11 bases between. The CDR3 spans 13 residues. Germline CDR1 SNHLY, CDR2 FYNNEI. In DNA, the CDR3 is TGTGCCAGCAGTGTTAGGTCTGGGGAGACCCAGTACTTC. It translates to CASSVRSGETQYF. The full variable domain, rest sourced from reference TRBV2 and TRBJ2-5, is EPEVTQTPSHQVTQMGQEVILRCVPISNHLYFYWYRQILGQKVEFLVSFYNNEISEKSEIFDDQFSVERPDGSNFTLKIRSTKLEDSAMYFCASSVRSGETQYFGPGTRLLVL.

The J gene is TRBJ2-5, the V gene TRBV10-3, with a tentative D call TRBD2 (6 bases). V lost 6 bases, J lost 3 bases, and 17 bases lay in between. The CDR3 extends over 15 amino acids. Germline CDR1 reads ENHRY; CDR2 reads SYGVKD. CDR3 loop: CAIRVRDSWEETQYF. The CDR3 bases are TGTGCCATCAGGGTTCGGGACTCATGGGAAGAGACCCAGTACTTC.

About this clonotype itself: No conserved phenylalanine or tryptophan ends this CDR3, so it is likely a read error. V and J are TRBV7-9 and TRBJ2-7; 14 nucleotides match TRBD2. The ends lost 1 base at V and 6 bases at J; junction bases unmatched: 2. Germline V gene data show CDR1 as SEHNR and CDR2 as FQNEAQ (reference sequence). The CDR3 is 15 residues long. CDR3 in DNA: TGTGCCAGCAGCTTAGGACTAGCGGGAGGGTTCGAGCAGTACCTC. Translated: CASSLGLAGGFEQYL.

There are a few counts of this clonotype. This rearrangement joins TRBV10-3 to TRBJ2-5; D is possibly TRBD1 (5 bases). Germline-derived CDR1 and CDR2 are ENHRY and SYGVKD. Between the trimmed V and J ends, which lost 6 bases and 5 bases, there was a span of 13 bases. The CDR3 spans 13 residues. CDR3 DNA: TGTGCCATCAGCGCCACAGGCCTGGAGACCCAGTACTTC. Amino acids: CAISATGLETQYF.

The chain has TRBV11-2 and TRBJ2-7, with TRBD2 identical over 9 bases. This CDR3 region has 15 residues. Per the germline V gene, CDR1 is SGHAT and CDR2 is FQNNGV. Losses at the gene ends were 0 bases for V and 3 bases for J; bases not matched to a gene: 3. CDR3 residues: CASSLDGTSFYEQYF. For the CDR3, the DNA is TGTGCCAGCAGCTTAGACGGGACTAGCTTCTACGAGCAGTACTTC.

The chain couples TRBV2 to TRBJ2-5; 10 bases are shared with TRBD1. Looked up from germline, CDR1 is SNHLY and CDR2 is FYNNEI. The trim removed 11 bases at V and 9 bases at J, leaving 9 bases unmatched. The CDR3 spans 12 residues. CDR3 sequence: CARGTGDQPQYF. The CDR3 DNA follows: TGTGCCCGAGGGACAGGGGATCAGCCCCAGTACTTC.